This passage covers 32 T cell receptor beta chains from one sample sequenced in a study of blood T cells in healthy people across ages. Using a J-beta primer mix together with a sample-barcoded 5' primer, a second PCR was run for 7 to 11 cycles. In TCRdb, the 5' RACE reads were re-called with MiXCR into one record per CDR3 protein. The data show roughly 700,000 distinct CDR3 sequences, over 45% seen once. The sequencing sample was made of blood. The receptor set was obtained from a woman aged 55 to 70 in good health.

To note about this clonotype: The conserved phenylalanine or tryptophan normally closing the CDR3 is absent here, so this likely arose from a read error. The V gene is TRBV7-2, the J gene TRBJ1-4, with D perhaps matching TRBD1 (6 bases). The germline V gene encodes CDR1 SGHTA and CDR2 FQGNSA. The CDR3 contains 13 residues. The V and J ends lost 7 bases and 8 bases respectively, with 14 bases between them. CDR3 loop: CASKREGEEKLFY. As DNA, the CDR3 is TGTGCCAGCAAGCGCGAGGGGGAGGAAAAACTGTTTTAT.

This rearrangement joins TRBV28 to TRBJ1-5; 7 nucleotides agree with TRBD1. Trimming took 7 bases from V and 2 from J; bases not matched to a gene: 5. This CDR3 contains 14 residues. Germline-derived CDR1 and CDR2 are MDHEN and SYDVKM. CDR3: CASNYRGGNQPQHF. The CDR3 DNA follows: TGTGCCAGCAACTACAGGGGAGGCAATCAGCCCCAGCATTTT. The whole variable domain, filled in from reference TRBV28 and TRBJ1-5, reads DVKVTQSSRYLVKRTGEKVFLECVQDMDHENMFWYRQDPGLGLRLIYFSYDVKMKEKGDIPEGYSVSREKKERFSLILESASTNQTSMYLCASNYRGGNQPQHFGDGTRLSIL.

This chain links TRBV29-1 with TRBJ2-3, with TRBD1 as a possible D gene (6 bases). Germline CDR1 reads SQVTM; CDR2 reads ANQGSEA. V lost 1 base, J lost 3 bases, and 17 bases lay in between. The CDR3 length is 16 residues. CDR3 region: CSVEGGARGTTDTQYF. The CDR3 DNA reads as TGCAGCGTTGAAGGTGGGGCCAGGGGAACAACAGATACGCAGTATTTT.

The chain combines TRBV18 with TRBJ1-1; D possibly corresponds to TRBD1 (5 bases). This CDR3 contains 15 residues. V lost 3 bases and J lost 7, with 18 bases in between. Germline V gene lookup returns CDR1 KGHSH and CDR2 LQKENI. Written as DNA, the CDR3 is TGTGCCAGCTCACCCCCCGGGACCGGGACTCATGAAGCTTTCTTT. This encodes CASSPPGTGTHEAFF. Variable domain in full (rest from reference TRBV18 and TRBJ1-1): NAGVMQNPRHLVRRRGQEARLRCSPMKGHSHVYWYRQLPEEGLKFMVYLQKENIIDESGMPKERFSAEFPKEGPSILRIQQVVRGDSAAYFCASSPPGTGTHEAFFGQGTRLTVV.

The chain couples TRBV20-1 to TRBJ1-1; perhaps TRBD1 as D (5 bases). The CDR3 covers 13 residues. V dropped 6 bases and J dropped 5 bases, with 16 bases sitting between them. Per the germline V gene, CDR1 is DFQATT and CDR2 is SNEGSKA (reference sequence). CDR3 loop: CSARGGEGTEAFF. CDR3 nucleotides: TGCAGTGCCCGGGGGGGAGAGGGGACTGAAGCTTTCTTT.

The CDR3 is CASSLAWGTTDTQYF. The CDR3 bases are TGTGCCAGCAGCTTGGCGTGGGGAACCACAGATACGCAGTATTTT. The chain combines TRBV5-5 with TRBJ2-3; D is uncertain. Germline loops: CDR1 SGHKS, CDR2 YYEKEE (reference sequence). Trimming took off 0 bases at V and 2 bases at J, with 10 bases between the two ends. This CDR3 comprises 15 residues.

This clonotype was picked up many times. V is TRBV4-2 and J is TRBJ2-1; a possible D gene is TRBD1 (5 bases). CDR1 LGHNA and CDR2 YNFKEQ come from the germline V gene. Between the trimmed V and J ends, which lost 7 bases and 8 bases, there was a span of 15 bases. The CDR3 runs 13 residues. For the CDR3, the DNA is TGTGCCAGCAAGGGGCTCCTCTCCCATGAGCAGTTCTTC. Its protein is CASKGLLSHEQFF.

V is TRBV14 and J is TRBJ1-1, with D perhaps matching TRBD1 (6 bases). The CDR3 sequence is 13 residues long. Germline V gene lookup returns CDR1 SGHDN and CDR2 FVKESK. V shed 3 bases and J shed 4 bases, with 9 bases lying between them. CDR3 region: CASSHAGATEAFF. CDR3 DNA: TGTGCCAGCAGCCATGCAGGGGCCACTGAAGCTTTCTTT.

The chain couples TRBV28 to TRBJ2-7; D gene uncertain. Between the trimmed V and J ends, which lost 4 bases and 2 bases, there was a span of 15 bases. This CDR3 spans 15 amino acids. Germline V CDR1 and CDR2: MDHEN, SYDVKM. The CDR3 region has the DNA TGTGCCAGCAGTTCAACAACCCCCAGACCCTACGAGCAGTACTTC. It specifies CASSSTTPRPYEQYF.

The rearrangement joins TRBV11-1 to TRBJ2-3; the D call may be TRBD1 or TRBD2 (5 bases each). V lost 1 base and J lost 1, with 12 bases in between. Looked up from germline, CDR1 is SGHAT and CDR2 is FQDESV (reference sequence). CDR3 length equals 16 residues. The CDR3 region has the DNA TGTGCCAGCAGCTTAGATACCGGGGCCCGCACAGATACGCAGTATTTT. Its protein is CASSLDTGARTDTQYF.

This clonotype appeared once. A much larger clone lies one base from this, so it may be a read error. The rearrangement joins TRBV6-5 to TRBJ2-7; 10 nucleotides match TRBD1. The CDR3 sequence is 14 residues long. Germline lookup yields CDR1 MNHEY and CDR2 SVGAGI. This CDR3 reads CVSRSDRGSYEQYF. CDR3 DNA sequence: TGTGTCAGCAGGTCGGACAGGGGGTCCTACGAGCAGTACTTC.

This chain links TRBV10-3 with TRBJ2-7, with a possible D match to TRBD2 (6 bases). The V end was cut by 3 bases, the J end by 9 bases, with 12 bases between. The CDR3 contains 12 residues. In germline, CDR1 is ENHRY, CDR2 SYGVKD. In DNA form, the CDR3 reads TGTGCCATCAGTGACGGGGGAAACGGGCAGTACTTC. It codes for CAISDGGNGQYF.

This clonotype showed up just a few times. CDR3 region: CASSFTPPGDTQYF. CDR3 bases: TGCGCCAGCAGCTTTACCCCCCCGGGGGATACGCAGTATTTT. This chain connects TRBV5-1 to TRBJ2-3; D is possibly TRBD2 (5 bases). Germline assignment: CDR1 SGHRS and CDR2 YFSETQ. Trimming took 2 bases from V and 6 from J, leaving 13 bases between them. This CDR3 spans 14 amino acids.

V is TRBV12-3 or TRBV12-4 and J is TRBJ2-7; D gene uncertain. Deletions cut 7 bases from V and 2 bases from J, with 21 bases between. CDR3 length: 16 amino acids. The CDR3 DNA sequence: TGTGCCAGCAACTTAGGCCGGACCCGCCGAACCTACGAGCAGTACTTC. It specifies CASNLGRTRRTYEQYF.

The rearrangement joins TRBV2 to TRBJ2-1; D is possibly TRBD2 (6 bases). Germline V CDR1 and CDR2: SNHLY, FYNNEI. The V end lost 10 bases, the J end lost 7 bases, and 14 bases lay between the germline ends. The CDR3 length is 12 residues. DNA for the CDR3: TGTGCCACAAAGAGTCGGGGGAATGAGCAGTTCTTC. Amino acids: CATKSRGNEQFF.

The chain is built from TRBV7-9 and TRBJ2-7; a possible D gene is TRBD2 (6 bases). Looked up from germline, CDR1 is SEHNR and CDR2 is FQNEAQ (reference sequence). Trimming removed 5 bases from V and 12 bases from J, with 17 bases in between. The CDR3 loop spans 12 amino acids. In DNA, the CDR3 is TGTGCCAGCAGCCGTAGACTAGACGAGGTGTACTTC. Translated: CASSRRLDEVYF.

The chain carries TRBV4-2 and TRBJ2-7, with 8 bases lining up with TRBD2. There are 16 residues in the CDR3. Germline CDR1 LGHNA, CDR2 YNFKEQ. Unmatched junction bases numbered 15, after V lost 4 bases and J lost 7 bases. Here the CDR3 reads CASSRPLAASYNEQYF. CDR3 in DNA: TGTGCCAGCAGCCGTCCACTAGCGGCCTCCTACAATGAGCAGTACTTC.

To note about this clonotype: Germline is not matched at one junction end, which may reflect a read error. V is TRBV7-9 and J is TRBJ2-1; no reliable D call. Per germline, CDR1 SEHNR and CDR2 FQNEAQ (reference sequence). The CDR3 spans 14 residues. The CDR3 bases are TGTGCCGGCAGCTTAGGTACAAACTACAATGAGCAGTTCTTC. Residues: CAGSLGTNYNEQFF.

This chain connects TRBV7-9 to TRBJ2-1, with 11 positions matching TRBD2. Germline values: CDR1 SEHNR, CDR2 FQNEAQ (reference sequence). V was clipped by 3 bases and J by 2 bases; unmatched bases: 9. The CDR3 contains 18 residues. The CDR3 coding sequence is TGTGCCAGCAGCTTTTCCCCTAGCGGGAGGTTCGCCTACAATGAGCAGTTCTTC. This encodes CASSFSPSGRFAYNEQFF.

CDR3 loop: CASGLSGINYEQYF. The CDR3 DNA follows: TGTGCCAGCGGCCTTAGCGGAATTAACTACGAGCAGTACTTC. The V gene is TRBV7-2, the J gene TRBJ2-7; perhaps TRBD2 as D (6 bases). Germline CDR1 SGHTA, CDR2 FQGNSA. The CDR3 extends over 14 amino acids. Trimming removed 8 bases at V and 3 bases at J, with 17 bases between.

This sequence joins TRBV4-3 and TRBJ2-2, with D hard to call. Trimming took 1 base from V and 0 from J, leaving 3 bases between them. Germline lookup yields CDR1 LGHNA and CDR2 YSLEER. The CDR3 has 14 residues. DNA for the CDR3: TGCGCCAGCAGCCAAGGCCCGAACACCGGGGAGCTGTTTTTT. This sequence encodes CASSQGPNTGELFF.

The rearrangement uses TRBV29-1 and TRBJ1-2; no clear D gene. The CDR3 is 13 residues long. Germline-derived CDR1 and CDR2 are SQVTM and ANQGSEA. V was pared by 4 bases and J by 1 base, with 10 bases between. The CDR3 sequence is CSVGELRNYGYTF. CDR3 DNA sequence: TGCAGCGTTGGAGAACTTCGTAACTATGGCTACACCTTC.

A note on this clonotype: Its ends do not fully match the called genes, so a read error is possible. The genes are TRBV5-1 and TRBJ1-2; the match to TRBD1 covers 7 bases. The germline V gene has CDR1 SGHRS and CDR2 YFSETQ. There are 15 residues in the CDR3. The CDR3 nucleotides are TGCGCCAGCAGCTTCACAGGGGAGGTCAGCTATGGCTGCACCTTC. It translates to CASSFTGEVSYGCTF.

This clonotype was seen just once. This rearrangement joins TRBV30 to TRBJ1-1; a weak D match, TRBD1 (5 bases). Germline CDR1 reads GTSNPN; CDR2 reads SVGIG (reference sequence). V was shortened by 2 bases and J by 2 bases, with 6 bases between the two germline ends. This CDR3 is built from 12 residues. CDR3 loop: CAWSQGNTEAFF. DNA for the CDR3: TGTGCCTGGAGTCAGGGAAACACTGAAGCTTTCTTT.

This clonotype was observed a handful of times. The chain carries TRBV15 and TRBJ1-2; D gene unclear. There are 15 residues in the CDR3. Trimming stripped 1 base from V and 2 bases from J, with 11 bases between. Germline loops: CDR1 LNHNV, CDR2 YYDKDF (reference sequence). The CDR3 DNA follows: TGTGCCACCAGCAGAGTCAGCCTTGCAAACTATGGCTACACCTTC. This translates into CATSRVSLANYGYTF.

Notes on this clonotype: At one end the junction does not follow the germline gene, possibly because of a read error. The chain couples TRBV7-2 to TRBJ2-5, with TRBD1 matching 7 bases. With the DNA end fitting TRBJ2-7 better, the J assignment may be wrong. CDR3 size: 15 residues. Germline CDR1 SGHTA, CDR2 FQGNSA. Here the CDR3 DNA reads TGTGCCAACAGCTTCCAGGGACAGTCTACCTACGAGCAGTACTTC. This codes for CANSFQGQSTYEQYF.

This clonotype showed up just a few times. V and J are TRBV9 and TRBJ2-7, with 7 bases matching TRBD1. Per germline, CDR1 SGDLS and CDR2 YYNGEE. The CDR3 totals 13 residues. V shed 3 bases and J 1 base; nucleotides not matched to a gene: 1. CDR3 sequence (DNA): TGTGCCAGCAGCGCGGGACAGTCCTACGAGCAGTACTTC. It is translated as CASSAGQSYEQYF.

The chain employs TRBV5-1 and TRBJ2-1, with 10 nucleotides matching TRBD1. J gave up 8 bases and V 4 bases, and 6 bases lay outside the gene matches. The CDR3 length is 14 residues. Per the germline V gene, CDR1 is SGHRS and CDR2 is YFSETQ. The CDR3 spells CASSQGTGEDEQFF. The CDR3 nucleotides read TGCGCCAGCAGCCAAGGGACAGGGGAGGATGAGCAGTTCTTC.

The rearrangement joins TRBV27 to TRBJ2-5; maybe TRBD2 (7 bases). The better agreement between TRBJ2-7 and the DNA end casts doubt on the J call. Germline CDR1 is MNHEY and CDR2 is SMNVEV (reference sequence). The CDR3 covers 15 residues. The CDR3 DNA follows: TGTGCCAACAGGGCAGGGAGGGCAAGCTCCTACGAGCAGTACTTC. Amino acid sequence: CANRAGRASSYEQYF.

This sequence joins TRBV9 and TRBJ1-3; no firm D call. The CDR3 consists of 14 residues. CDR1 and CDR2 from the germline V gene are SGDLS and YYNGEE. V was pared by 3 bases and J by 4 bases, with 11 bases between. The CDR3 region is CASSGQVSGNTIYF. The CDR3 coding sequence is TGTGCCAGCAGCGGGCAGGTCTCCGGAAACACCATATATTTT.

This clonotype was counted between two and nine times. V is TRBV28 and J is TRBJ2-7; D is tentatively TRBD1 or TRBD2 (6 bases each). Trimming left V 5 bases short and J 3 bases short, with 17 bases between. The CDR3 is 15 amino acids. The germline V gene encodes CDR1 MDHEN and CDR2 SYDVKM. The CDR3 DNA reads TGTGCCAGCAGTCCCCCCATAGGGGGGAACTACGAGCAGTACTTC. Protein sequence: CASSPPIGGNYEQYF.

The V call is TRBV27, the J call TRBJ1-1; maybe TRBD1 (6 bases). The V end was cut by 6 bases, the J end by 1 base, with 24 bases between. Per germline, CDR1 MNHEY and CDR2 SMNVEV (reference sequence). CDR3 size: 18 residues. CDR3 sequence (DNA): TGTGCCAGCAGCGTGAATGTCTTACAGGGCAAAGGGAACACTGAAGCTTTCTTT. It specifies CASSVNVLQGKGNTEAFF.